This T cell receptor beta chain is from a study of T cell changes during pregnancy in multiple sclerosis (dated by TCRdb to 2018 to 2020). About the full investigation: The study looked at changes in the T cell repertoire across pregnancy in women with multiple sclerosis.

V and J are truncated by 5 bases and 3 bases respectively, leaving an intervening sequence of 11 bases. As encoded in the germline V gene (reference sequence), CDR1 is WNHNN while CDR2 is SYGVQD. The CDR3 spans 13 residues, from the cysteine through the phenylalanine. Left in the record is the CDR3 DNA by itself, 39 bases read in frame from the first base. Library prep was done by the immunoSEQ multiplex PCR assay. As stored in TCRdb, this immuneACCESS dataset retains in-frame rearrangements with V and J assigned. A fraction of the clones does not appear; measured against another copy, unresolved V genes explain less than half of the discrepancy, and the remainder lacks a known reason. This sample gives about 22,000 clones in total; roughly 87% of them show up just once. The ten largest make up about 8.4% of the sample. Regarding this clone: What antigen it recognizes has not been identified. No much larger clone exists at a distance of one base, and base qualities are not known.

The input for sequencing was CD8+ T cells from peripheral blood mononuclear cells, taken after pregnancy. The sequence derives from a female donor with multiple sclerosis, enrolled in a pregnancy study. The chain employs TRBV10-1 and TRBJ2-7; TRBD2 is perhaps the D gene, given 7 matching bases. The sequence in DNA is TGCGCCAGCAGTCCAGGGGACTACTACGAGCAGTACTTC. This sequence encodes CASSPGDYYEQYF.